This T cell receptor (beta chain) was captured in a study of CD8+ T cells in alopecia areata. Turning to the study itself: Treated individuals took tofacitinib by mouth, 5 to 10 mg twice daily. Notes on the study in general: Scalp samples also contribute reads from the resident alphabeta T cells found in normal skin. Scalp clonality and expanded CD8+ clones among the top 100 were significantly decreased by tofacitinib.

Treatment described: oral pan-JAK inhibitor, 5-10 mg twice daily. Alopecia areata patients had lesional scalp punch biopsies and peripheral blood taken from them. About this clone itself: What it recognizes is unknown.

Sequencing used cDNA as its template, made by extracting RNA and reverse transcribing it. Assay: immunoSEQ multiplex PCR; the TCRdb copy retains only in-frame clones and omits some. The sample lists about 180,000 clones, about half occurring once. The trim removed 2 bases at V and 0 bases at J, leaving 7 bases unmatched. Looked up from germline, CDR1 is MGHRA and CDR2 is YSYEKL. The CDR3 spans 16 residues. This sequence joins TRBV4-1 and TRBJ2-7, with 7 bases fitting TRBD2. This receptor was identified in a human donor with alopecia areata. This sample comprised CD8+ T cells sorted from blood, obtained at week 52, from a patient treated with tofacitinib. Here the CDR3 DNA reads TGCGCCAGCAGCCAAACCCCAGCGGGGAGCTCCTACGAGCAGTACTTC. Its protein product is CASSQTPAGSSYEQYF.